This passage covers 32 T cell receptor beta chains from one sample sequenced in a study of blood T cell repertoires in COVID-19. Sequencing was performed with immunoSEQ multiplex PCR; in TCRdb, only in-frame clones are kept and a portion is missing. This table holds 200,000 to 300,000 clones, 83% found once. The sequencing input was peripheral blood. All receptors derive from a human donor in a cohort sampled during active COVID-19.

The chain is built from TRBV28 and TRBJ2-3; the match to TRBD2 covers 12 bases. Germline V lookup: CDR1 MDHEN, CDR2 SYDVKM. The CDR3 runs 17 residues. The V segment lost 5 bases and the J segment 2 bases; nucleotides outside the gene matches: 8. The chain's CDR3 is CASSPRTSGKLTDTQYF. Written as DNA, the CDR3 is TGTGCCAGCAGTCCCCGGACTAGCGGGAAGCTCACAGATACGCAGTATTTT.

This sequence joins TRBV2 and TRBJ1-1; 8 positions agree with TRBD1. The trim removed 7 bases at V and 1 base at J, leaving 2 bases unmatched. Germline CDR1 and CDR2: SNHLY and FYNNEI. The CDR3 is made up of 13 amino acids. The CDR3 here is CASKGQANTEAFF. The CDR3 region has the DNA TGTGCCAGCAAGGGACAGGCGAACACTGAAGCTTTCTTT.

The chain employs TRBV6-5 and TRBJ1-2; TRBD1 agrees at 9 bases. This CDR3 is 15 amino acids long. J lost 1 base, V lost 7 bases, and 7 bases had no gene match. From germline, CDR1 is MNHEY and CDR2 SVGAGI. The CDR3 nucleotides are TGTGCCAGCAAGACAGGGACAGGGTATAACTATGGCTACACCTTC. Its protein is CASKTGTGYNYGYTF.

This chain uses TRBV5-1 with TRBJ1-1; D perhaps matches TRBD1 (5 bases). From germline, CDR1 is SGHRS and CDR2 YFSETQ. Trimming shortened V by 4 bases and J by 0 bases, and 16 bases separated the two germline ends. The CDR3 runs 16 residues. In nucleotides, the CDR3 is TGCGCCAGCAGCCTAGGGCAGGGAAGCATGAACACTGAAGCTTTCTTT. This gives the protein CASSLGQGSMNTEAFF.

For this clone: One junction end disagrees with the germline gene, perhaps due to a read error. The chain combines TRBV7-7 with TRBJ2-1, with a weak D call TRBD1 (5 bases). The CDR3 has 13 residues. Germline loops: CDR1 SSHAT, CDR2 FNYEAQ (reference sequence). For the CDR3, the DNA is TGTGCTAGCAGCCCAACCCAGGGTAATGAGCAGTTCTTC. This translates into CASSPTQGNEQFF.

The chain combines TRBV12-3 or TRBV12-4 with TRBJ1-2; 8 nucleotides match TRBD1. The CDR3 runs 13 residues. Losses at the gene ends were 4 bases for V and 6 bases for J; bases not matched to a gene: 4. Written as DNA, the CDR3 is TGTGCCAGCAGTTGGACAGGGAGGGATGGCTACACCTTC. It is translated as CASSWTGRDGYTF.

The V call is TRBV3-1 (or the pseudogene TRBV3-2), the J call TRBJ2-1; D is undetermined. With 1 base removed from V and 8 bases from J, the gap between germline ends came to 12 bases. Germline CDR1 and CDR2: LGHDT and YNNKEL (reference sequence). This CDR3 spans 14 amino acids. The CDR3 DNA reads TGTGCCAGCAGCCAAGTTCTTGAGTCCCATGAGCAGTTCTTC. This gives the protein CASSQVLESHEQFF.

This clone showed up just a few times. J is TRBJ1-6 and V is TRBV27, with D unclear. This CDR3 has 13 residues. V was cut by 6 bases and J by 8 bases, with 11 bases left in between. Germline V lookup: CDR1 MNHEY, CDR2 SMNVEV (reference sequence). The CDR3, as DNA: TGTGCCAGCAGAGGGAGGGATTATTCACCCCTCCACTTT. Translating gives CASRGRDYSPLHF.

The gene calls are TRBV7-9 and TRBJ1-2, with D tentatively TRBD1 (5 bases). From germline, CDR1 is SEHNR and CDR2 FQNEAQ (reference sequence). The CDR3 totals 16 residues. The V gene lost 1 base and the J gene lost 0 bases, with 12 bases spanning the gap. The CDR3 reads CASSLEGSRANYGYTF. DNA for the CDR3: TGTGCCAGCAGCTTAGAAGGAAGCAGGGCTAACTATGGCTACACCTTC.

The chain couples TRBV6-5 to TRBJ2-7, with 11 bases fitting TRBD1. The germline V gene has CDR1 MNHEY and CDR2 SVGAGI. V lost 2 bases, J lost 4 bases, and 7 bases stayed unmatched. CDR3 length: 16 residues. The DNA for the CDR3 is TGTGCCAGCAGTTACACTGCGGACAGGGGGCTATACGAGCAGTACTTC. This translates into CASSYTADRGLYEQYF.

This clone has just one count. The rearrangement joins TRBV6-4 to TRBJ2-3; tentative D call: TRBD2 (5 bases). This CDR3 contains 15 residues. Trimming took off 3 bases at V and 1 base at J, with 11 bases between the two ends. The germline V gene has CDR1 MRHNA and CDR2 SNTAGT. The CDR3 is CASSELGSGTDTQYF. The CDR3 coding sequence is TGTGCCAGCAGTGAACTGGGGAGTGGCACAGATACGCAGTATTTT.

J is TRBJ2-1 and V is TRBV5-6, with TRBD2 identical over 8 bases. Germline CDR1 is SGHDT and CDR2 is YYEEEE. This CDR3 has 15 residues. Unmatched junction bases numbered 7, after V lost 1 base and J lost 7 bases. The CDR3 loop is CASSLPGLDINEQFF. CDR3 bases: TGTGCCAGCAGCTTGCCGGGACTAGACATAAATGAGCAGTTCTTC.

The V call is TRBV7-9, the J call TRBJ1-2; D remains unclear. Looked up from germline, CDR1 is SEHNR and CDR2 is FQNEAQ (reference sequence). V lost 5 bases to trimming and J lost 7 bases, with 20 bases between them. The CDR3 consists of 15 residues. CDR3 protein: CASSAGSRFLGGYTF. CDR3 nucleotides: TGTGCCAGCAGCGCCGGGAGCCGCTTTTTGGGTGGCTACACCTTC. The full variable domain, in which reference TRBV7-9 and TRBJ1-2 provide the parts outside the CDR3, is DTGVSQNPRHKITKRGQNVTFRCDPISEHNRLYWYRQTLGQGPEFLTYFQNEAQLEKSRLLSDRFSAERPKGSFSTLEIQRTEQGDSAMYLCASSAGSRFLGGYTFGSGTRLTVV.

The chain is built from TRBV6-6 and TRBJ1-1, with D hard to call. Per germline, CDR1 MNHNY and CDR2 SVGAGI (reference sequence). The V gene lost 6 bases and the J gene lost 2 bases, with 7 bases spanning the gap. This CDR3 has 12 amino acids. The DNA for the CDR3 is TGTGCCAGCAGCAGATTTAACACTGAAGCTTTCTTT. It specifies CASSRFNTEAFF.

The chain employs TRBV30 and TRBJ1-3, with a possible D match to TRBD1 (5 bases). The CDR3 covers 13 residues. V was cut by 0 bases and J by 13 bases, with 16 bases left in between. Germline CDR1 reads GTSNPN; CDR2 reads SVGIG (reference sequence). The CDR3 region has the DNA TGTGCCTGGAGTGTACAGGAGAGTCAGGGAATATATTTT. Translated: CAWSVQESQGIYF.

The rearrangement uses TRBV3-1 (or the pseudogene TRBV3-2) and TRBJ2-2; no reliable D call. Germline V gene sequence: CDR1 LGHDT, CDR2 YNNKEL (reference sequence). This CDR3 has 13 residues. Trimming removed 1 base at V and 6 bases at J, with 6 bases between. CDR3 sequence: CASSQVESGELFF. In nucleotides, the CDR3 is TGTGCCAGCAGCCAAGTCGAGTCCGGGGAGCTGTTTTTT.

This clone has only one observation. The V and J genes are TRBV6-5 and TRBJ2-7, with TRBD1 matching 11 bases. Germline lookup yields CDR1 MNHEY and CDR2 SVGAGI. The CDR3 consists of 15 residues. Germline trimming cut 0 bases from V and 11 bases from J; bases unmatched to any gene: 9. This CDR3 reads CASSYSRTGGLGKYF. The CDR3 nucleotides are TGTGCCAGCAGTTACTCTCGGACAGGGGGCTTGGGGAAGTACTTC.

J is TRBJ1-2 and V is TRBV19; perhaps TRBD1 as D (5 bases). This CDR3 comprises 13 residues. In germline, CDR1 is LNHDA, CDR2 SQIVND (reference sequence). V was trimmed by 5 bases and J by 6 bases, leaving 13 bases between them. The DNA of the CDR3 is TGTGCCAGTAGTCCAGGGATAGGAAATGGCTACACCTTC. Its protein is CASSPGIGNGYTF.

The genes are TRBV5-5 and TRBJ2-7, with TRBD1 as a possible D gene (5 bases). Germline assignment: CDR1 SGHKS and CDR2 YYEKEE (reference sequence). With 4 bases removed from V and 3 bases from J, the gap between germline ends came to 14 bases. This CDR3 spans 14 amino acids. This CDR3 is CASSPPPGYYEQYF. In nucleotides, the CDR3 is TGTGCCAGCAGCCCGCCCCCAGGGTACTACGAGCAGTACTTC.

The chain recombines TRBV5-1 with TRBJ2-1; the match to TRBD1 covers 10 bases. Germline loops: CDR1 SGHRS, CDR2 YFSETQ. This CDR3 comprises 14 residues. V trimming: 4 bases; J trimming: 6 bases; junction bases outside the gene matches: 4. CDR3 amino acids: CASSQGQGFNEQFF. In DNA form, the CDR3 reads TGCGCCAGCAGCCAGGGACAGGGGTTCAATGAGCAGTTCTTC.

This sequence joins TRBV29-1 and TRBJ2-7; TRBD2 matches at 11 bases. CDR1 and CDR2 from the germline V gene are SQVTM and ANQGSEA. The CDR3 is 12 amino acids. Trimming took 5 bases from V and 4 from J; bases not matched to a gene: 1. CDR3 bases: TGCAGCGTTACTAGCGGGGGTTACGAGCAGTACTTC. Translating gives CSVTSGGYEQYF.

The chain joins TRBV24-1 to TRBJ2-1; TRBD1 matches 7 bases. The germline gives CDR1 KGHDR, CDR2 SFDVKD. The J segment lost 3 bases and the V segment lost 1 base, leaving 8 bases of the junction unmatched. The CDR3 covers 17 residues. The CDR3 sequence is CATSDLYTAGGYNEQFF. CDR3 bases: TGTGCCACCAGTGATTTATATACGGCAGGGGGCTACAATGAGCAGTTCTTC.

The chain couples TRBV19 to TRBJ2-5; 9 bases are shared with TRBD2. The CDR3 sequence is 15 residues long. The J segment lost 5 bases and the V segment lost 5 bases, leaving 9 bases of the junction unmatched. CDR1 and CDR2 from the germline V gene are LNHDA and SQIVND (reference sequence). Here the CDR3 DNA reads TGTGCCAGTAGTTTCGGACTAGCGCCCCGGGAGACCCAGTACTTC. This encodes CASSFGLAPRETQYF. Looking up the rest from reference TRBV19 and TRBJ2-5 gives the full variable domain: DGGITQSPKYLFRKEGQNVTLSCEQNLNHDAMYWYRQDPGQGLRLIYYSQIVNDFQKGDIAEGYSVSREKKESFPLTVTSAQKNPTAFYLCASSFGLAPRETQYFGPGTRLLVL.

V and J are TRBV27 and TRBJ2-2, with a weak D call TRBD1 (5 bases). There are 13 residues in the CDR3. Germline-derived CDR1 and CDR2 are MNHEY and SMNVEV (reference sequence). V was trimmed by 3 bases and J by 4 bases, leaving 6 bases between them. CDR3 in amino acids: CASSFQGTGELFF. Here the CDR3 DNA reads TGTGCCAGCAGTTTTCAGGGCACCGGGGAGCTGTTTTTT.

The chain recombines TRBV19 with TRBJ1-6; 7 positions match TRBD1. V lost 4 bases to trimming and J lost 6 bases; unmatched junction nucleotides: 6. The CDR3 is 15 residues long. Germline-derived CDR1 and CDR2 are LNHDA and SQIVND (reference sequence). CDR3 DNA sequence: TGTGCCAGTAGTAAGGGGGCGTCGGCTAATTCACCCCTCCACTTT. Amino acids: CASSKGASANSPLHF.

The CDR3 nucleotides read TGTGCCAGCAGCCCTGGGGGGGGACTTTACAATGAGCAGTTCTTC. Encoded protein: CASSPGGGLYNEQFF. This chain connects TRBV5-5 to TRBJ2-1; 7 bases line up with TRBD2. After removal of 4 bases from V and 4 bases from J, the junction contained 8 bases not matched to a gene. Germline V gene data show CDR1 as SGHKS and CDR2 as YYEKEE (reference sequence). This CDR3 region has 15 residues.

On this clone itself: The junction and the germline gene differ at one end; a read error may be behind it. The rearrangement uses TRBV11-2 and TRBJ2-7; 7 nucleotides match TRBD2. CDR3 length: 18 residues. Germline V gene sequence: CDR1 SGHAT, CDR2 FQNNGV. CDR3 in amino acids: CASSLDLGVTSPLYEQYF. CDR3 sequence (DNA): TGTGCCAGCAGCCTAGACTTAGGGGTGACTAGCCCTCTCTACGAGCAGTACTTC.

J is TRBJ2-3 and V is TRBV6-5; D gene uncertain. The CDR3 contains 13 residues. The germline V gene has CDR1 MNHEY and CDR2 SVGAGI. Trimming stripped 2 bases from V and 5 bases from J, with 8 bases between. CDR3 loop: CASSYASVDTQYF. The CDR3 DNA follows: TGTGCCAGCAGTTACGCCAGCGTAGATACGCAGTATTTT.

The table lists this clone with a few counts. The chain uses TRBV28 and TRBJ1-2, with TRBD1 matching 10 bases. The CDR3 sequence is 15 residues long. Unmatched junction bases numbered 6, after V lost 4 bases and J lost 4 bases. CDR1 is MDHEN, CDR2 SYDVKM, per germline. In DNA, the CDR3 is TGTGCCAGCAGTTCCGGGACAGGGGCCGTCTATGGCTACACCTTC. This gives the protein CASSSGTGAVYGYTF.

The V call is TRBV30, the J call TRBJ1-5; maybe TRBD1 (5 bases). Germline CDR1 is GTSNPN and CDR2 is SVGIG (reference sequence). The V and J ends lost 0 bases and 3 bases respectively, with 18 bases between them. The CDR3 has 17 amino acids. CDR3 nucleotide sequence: TGTGCCTGGAGTGTTGGTAGCGGGGCAGGGAACAATCAGCCCCAGCATTTT. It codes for CAWSVGSGAGNNQPQHF.

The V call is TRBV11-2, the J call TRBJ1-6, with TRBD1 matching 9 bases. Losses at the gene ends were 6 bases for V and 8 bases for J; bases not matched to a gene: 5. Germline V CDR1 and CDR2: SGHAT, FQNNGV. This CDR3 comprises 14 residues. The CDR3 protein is CASRPQGADSPLHF. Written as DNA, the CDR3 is TGTGCCAGCAGGCCACAGGGGGCGGATTCACCCCTCCACTTT.

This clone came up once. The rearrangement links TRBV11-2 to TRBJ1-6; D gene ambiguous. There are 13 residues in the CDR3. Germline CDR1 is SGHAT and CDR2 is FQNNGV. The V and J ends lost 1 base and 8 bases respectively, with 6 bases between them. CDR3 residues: CASSLGVDSPLHF. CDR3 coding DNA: TGTGCCAGCAGCTTAGGTGTAGATTCACCCCTCCACTTT.